The 18 T cell receptor beta chains below come from one sample, sequenced in a study of identical twins. TCRdb used MiXCR to reprocess the 5' RACE reads, holding one entry per CDR3 protein. This sample yields more than 400,000 distinct CDR3 sequences, of which roughly 15% are seen a single time; 0.44% belongs to the top ten. This same sample was also part of a study on yellow fever vaccine responses in identical twins.

Input material: CD4+ T cells sorted from blood. Source of these receptors: a woman between 18 and 29 years old in good health.

This clonotype was counted ten times or more. The gene calls are TRBV29-1 and TRBJ2-1; weak D call: TRBD1 (6 bases). Germline CDR1 reads SQVTM; CDR2 reads ANQGSEA. V lost 6 bases to trimming and J lost 1 base, with 13 bases between them. The CDR3 has 14 residues. The CDR3 DNA reads TGCAGCGTCACAACAGGGCATTCCTACAATGAGCAGTTCTTC. Translation gives CSVTTGHSYNEQFF.

V gene TRBV6-1 combines with J gene TRBJ2-1; 8 nucleotides line up with TRBD2. Trimming cost V 4 bases and J 8 bases; bases outside gene matches: 10. The V gene's germline CDR1 is MNHNS and CDR2 SASEGT. CDR3 length: 15 residues. This CDR3 reads CASSGRGEPRDEQFF. DNA for the CDR3: TGTGCCAGCAGTGGGCGGGGGGAGCCCCGGGATGAGCAGTTCTTC.

This clonotype appeared a few times. This sequence joins TRBV25-1 and TRBJ1-4, with TRBD1 matching 8 bases. V dropped 4 bases and J dropped 8; count of bases not matched to a gene: 9. The CDR3 has 15 residues. Germline lookup yields CDR1 MGHDK and CDR2 SYGVNS. This CDR3 is CASSGRTGLEEKLFF. The CDR3 DNA sequence: TGTGCCAGCAGTGGGCGGACAGGGTTGGAAGAAAAACTGTTTTTT.

This clonotype has only a few counts. This chain uses TRBV5-4 with TRBJ2-3; TRBD1 is a possible D gene (6 bases). Germline CDR1 is SGHNT and CDR2 is YYREEE (reference sequence). CDR3 length: 16 amino acids. Trimming stripped 4 bases from V and 0 bases from J, with 15 bases between. CDR3 bases: TGTGCCAGCAGCCGTGGACAGAGCCCTAGCACAGATACGCAGTATTTT. Protein product: CASSRGQSPSTDTQYF. The whole variable domain, filled in from reference TRBV5-4 and TRBJ2-3, reads ETGVTQSPTHLIKTRGQQVTLRCSSQSGHNTVSWYQQALGQGPQFIFQYYREEENGRGNFPPRFSGLQFPNYSSELNVNALELDDSALYLCASSRGQSPSTDTQYFGPGTRLTVL.

This clonotype was detected a few times. The rearrangement uses TRBV28 and TRBJ2-2, with D possibly being TRBD2 (6 bases). The CDR3 has 15 amino acids. Germline V gene sequence: CDR1 MDHEN, CDR2 SYDVKM. V lost 6 bases to trimming and J lost 5 bases, with 16 bases between them. The CDR3 nucleotides are TGTGCCAGCAGGCCCTCGGAGGGGAGGACCGGGGAGCTGTTTTTT. Its translation: CASRPSEGRTGELFF.

This clonotype was detected only a few times. V usage is TRBV6-1 and J usage is TRBJ1-5; D perhaps matches TRBD1 (6 bases). Trimming took 8 bases from V and 2 from J, leaving 16 bases between them. The CDR3 is 15 residues long. Germline-derived CDR1 and CDR2 are MNHNS and SASEGT. This CDR3 reads CASRGRGQGNQPQHF. In DNA, the CDR3 is TGTGCCAGCCGAGGCCGGGGGCAGGGCAATCAGCCCCAGCATTTT.

This clonotype turned up a few times. V is TRBV18 and J is TRBJ2-3; D unclear. The CDR3 extends over 14 amino acids. The V gene lost 0 bases and the J gene lost 5 bases, with 9 bases spanning the gap. The germline V gene encodes CDR1 KGHSH and CDR2 LQKENI. Here the CDR3 DNA reads TGTGCCAGCTCACCACCGTTTATTGGAGATACGCAGTATTTT. Translation: CASSPPFIGDTQYF.

There are a few counts of this clonotype. This chain links TRBV6-2 or TRBV6-3 with TRBJ2-2; 8 nucleotides agree with TRBD2. With 6 bases clipped from V and 7 bases from J, the junction kept 13 bases outside the gene matches. This CDR3 region has 16 residues. CDR1 is MNHEY, CDR2 SVGEGT, per germline. The DNA of the CDR3 is TGTGCCAGCAGGGGGGCCTCAGCGGGAGAAGGCGGGGAGCTGTTTTTT. Amino acid sequence: CASRGASAGEGGELFF.

This clonotype was picked up a small number of times. V gene TRBV12-3 or TRBV12-4 combines with J gene TRBJ2-3; 9 nucleotides line up with TRBD1. Germline trimming cut 6 bases from V and 4 bases from J; bases unmatched to any gene: 8. The CDR3 totals 15 residues. The CDR3 sequence is CASRADRGAPDTQYF. DNA for the CDR3: TGTGCCAGCAGGGCGGACAGGGGAGCCCCAGATACGCAGTATTTT.

This clonotype was observed a few times. The chain couples TRBV7-9 to TRBJ2-1, with D possibly matching TRBD1 (5 bases). This CDR3 comprises 11 residues. Trimming removed 4 bases from V and 11 bases from J, with 9 bases in between. Germline CDR1 reads SEHNR; CDR2 reads FQNEAQ (reference sequence). CDR3 sequence (DNA): TGTGCCAGCAGCTCGACAGAAAAGCAGTTCTTC. This translates into CASSSTEKQFF. Variable domain in full (rest from reference TRBV7-9 and TRBJ2-1): DTGVSQNPRHKITKRGQNVTFRCDPISEHNRLYWYRQTLGQGPEFLTYFQNEAQLEKSRLLSDRFSAERPKGSFSTLEIQRTEQGDSAMYLCASSSTEKQFFGPGTRLTVL.

The chain is built from TRBV9 and TRBJ2-7; perhaps TRBD1 as D (5 bases). Trimming shortened V by 0 bases and J by 2 bases, and 12 bases separated the two germline ends. Per the germline V gene, CDR1 is SGDLS and CDR2 is YYNGEE. The CDR3 is 15 amino acids. The CDR3 loop is CASSVATGNPYEQYF. The CDR3 bases are TGTGCCAGCAGCGTAGCAACAGGAAATCCCTACGAGCAGTACTTC. Drawing the rest from reference TRBV9 and TRBJ2-7, the complete variable domain is DSGVTQTPKHLITATGQRVTLRCSPRSGDLSVYWYQQSLDQGLQFLIQYYNGEERAKGNILERFSAQQFPDLHSELNLSSLELGDSALYFCASSVATGNPYEQYFGPGTRLTVT.

This clonotype turned up a few times. The V and J genes are TRBV5-6 and TRBJ1-2; D gene uncertain. This CDR3 is built from 16 residues. Germline V gene lookup returns CDR1 SGHDT and CDR2 YYEEEE. V dropped 1 base and J dropped 4 bases, with 17 bases sitting between them. The CDR3 spells CASSLKVAERIYGYTF. The CDR3 nucleotides read TGTGCCAGCAGCTTGAAGGTCGCAGAAAGGATCTATGGCTACACCTTC.

This clonotype has only a few counts. V and J are TRBV10-3 and TRBJ1-2; the D is unclear. Trimming took 10 bases from V and 3 from J, leaving 12 bases between them. The germline V gene encodes CDR1 ENHRY and CDR2 SYGVKD. There are 12 residues in the CDR3. The chain's CDR3 is CATRTADYGYTF. The CDR3 DNA sequence: TGTGCCACTAGGACTGCCGACTATGGCTACACCTTC.

This clonotype was detected ten times or more. The gene calls are TRBV2 and TRBJ2-3, with D possibly matching TRBD1 (6 bases). This CDR3 comprises 15 residues. V was shortened by 2 bases and J by 1 base, with 10 bases between the two germline ends. CDR1 and CDR2 from the germline V gene are SNHLY and FYNNEI. CDR3 DNA: TGTGCCAGCAGTGAATCAGGGGTGGGCACAGATACGCAGTATTTT. This encodes CASSESGVGTDTQYF.

The chain combines TRBV2 with TRBJ2-1; 15 nucleotides line up with TRBD2. The CDR3 consists of 16 residues. Germline assignment: CDR1 SNHLY and CDR2 FYNNEI. The V gene end was trimmed by 4 bases and the J gene end by 9 bases; junction bases not matched to a gene: 7. The CDR3 DNA follows: TGTGCCAGCAGTGGGACTAGCGGGAGGGCCAACATTGAGCAGTTCTTC. It is translated as CASSGTSGRANIEQFF.

This chain uses TRBV10-3 with TRBJ2-2, with TRBD1 as a possible D gene (6 bases). Germline CDR1 is ENHRY and CDR2 is SYGVKD. Trimming removed 6 bases at V and 4 bases at J, with 18 bases between. The CDR3 has 16 residues. CDR3 residues: CAIRRTDRGSTGELFF. CDR3 DNA sequence: TGTGCCATCAGAAGGACGGACAGAGGATCCACCGGGGAGCTGTTTTTT.

There are many counts of this clonotype. This chain links TRBV5-1 with TRBJ2-7; 7 nucleotides line up with TRBD1. The CDR3 loop spans 15 amino acids. The ends lost 2 bases at V and 0 bases at J; junction bases unmatched: 5. Germline CDR1 is SGHRS and CDR2 is YFSETQ. The CDR3 loop is CASSLSGTVSYEQYF. The CDR3 region has the DNA TGCGCCAGCAGCTTATCCGGGACAGTCTCCTACGAGCAGTACTTC.

This chain uses TRBV20-1 with TRBJ2-1; 7 bases fit TRBD2. CDR3 length: 13 residues. Per the germline V gene, CDR1 is DFQATT and CDR2 is SNEGSKA (reference sequence). Losses at the gene ends were 4 bases for V and 2 bases for J; bases not matched to a gene: 2. This CDR3 is CSATSGAYNEQFF. Here the CDR3 DNA reads TGCAGTGCTACAAGCGGGGCCTACAATGAGCAGTTCTTC.